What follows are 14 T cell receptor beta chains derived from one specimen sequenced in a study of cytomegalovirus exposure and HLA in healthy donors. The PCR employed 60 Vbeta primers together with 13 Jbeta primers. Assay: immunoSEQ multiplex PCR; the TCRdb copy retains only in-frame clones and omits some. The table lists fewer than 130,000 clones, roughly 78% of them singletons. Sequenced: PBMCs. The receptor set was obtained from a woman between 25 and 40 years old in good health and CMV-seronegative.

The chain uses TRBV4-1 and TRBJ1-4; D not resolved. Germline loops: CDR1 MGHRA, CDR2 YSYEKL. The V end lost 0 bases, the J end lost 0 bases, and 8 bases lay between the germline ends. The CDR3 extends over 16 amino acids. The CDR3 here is CASSQEGEATNEKLFF. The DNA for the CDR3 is TGCGCCAGCAGCCAAGAAGGAGAAGCAACTAATGAAAAACTGTTTTTT.

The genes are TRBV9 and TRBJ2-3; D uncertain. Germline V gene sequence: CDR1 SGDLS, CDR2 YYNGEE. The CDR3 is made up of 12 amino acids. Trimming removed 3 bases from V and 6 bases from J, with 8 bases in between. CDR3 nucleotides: TGTGCCAGCAGCGGAACCAGGGATACGCAGTATTTT. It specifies CASSGTRDTQYF.

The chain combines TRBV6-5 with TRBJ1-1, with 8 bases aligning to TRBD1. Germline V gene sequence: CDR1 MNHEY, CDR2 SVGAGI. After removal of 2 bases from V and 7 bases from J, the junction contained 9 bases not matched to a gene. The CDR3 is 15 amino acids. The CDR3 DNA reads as TGTGCCAGCAGTTACCGCAAGACAGGGGCCTTTGAAGCTTTCTTT. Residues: CASSYRKTGAFEAFF.

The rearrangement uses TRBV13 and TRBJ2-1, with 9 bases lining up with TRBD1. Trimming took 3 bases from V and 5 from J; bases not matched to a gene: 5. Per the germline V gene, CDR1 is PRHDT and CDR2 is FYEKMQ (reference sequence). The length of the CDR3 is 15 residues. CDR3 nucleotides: TGTGCCAGCAGCTTGGACAGGGGAGGGGACAATGAGCAGTTCTTC. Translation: CASSLDRGGDNEQFF.

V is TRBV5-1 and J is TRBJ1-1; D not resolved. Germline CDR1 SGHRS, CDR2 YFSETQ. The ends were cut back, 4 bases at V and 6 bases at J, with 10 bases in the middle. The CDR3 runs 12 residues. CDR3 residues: CASSAGGAEAFF. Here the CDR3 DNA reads TGCGCCAGCAGCGCGGGTGGGGCTGAAGCTTTCTTT. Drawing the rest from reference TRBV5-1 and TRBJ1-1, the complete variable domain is KAGVTQTPRYLIKTRGQQVTLSCSPISGHRSVSWYQQTPGQGLQFLFEYFSETQRNKGNFPGRFSGRQFSNSRSEMNVSTLELGDSALYLCASSAGGAEAFFGQGTRLTVV.

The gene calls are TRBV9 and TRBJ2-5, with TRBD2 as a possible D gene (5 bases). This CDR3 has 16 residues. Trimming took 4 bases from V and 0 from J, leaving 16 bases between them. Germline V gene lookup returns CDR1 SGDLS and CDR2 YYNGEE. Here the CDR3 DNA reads TGTGCCAGCAGCCCCCGAGAGGGCCAGTACCAAGAGACCCAGTACTTC. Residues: CASSPREGQYQETQYF.

The CDR3 DNA is TGCAGCGTTTCGTCAGGCATAAACACCATATATTTT. Amino acids: CSVSSGINTIYF. The V call is TRBV29-1, the J call TRBJ1-3; D is ambiguous. Per germline, CDR1 SQVTM and CDR2 ANQGSEA. V was cut by 5 bases and J by 6 bases, with 11 bases left in between. The CDR3 is 12 amino acids. Supplemented by reference TRBV29-1 and TRBJ1-3, the full variable domain reads SAVISQKPSRDICQRGTSLTIQCQVDSQVTMMFWYRQQPGQSLTLIATANQGSEATYESGFVIDKFPISRPNLTFSTLTVSNMSPEDSSIYLCSVSSGINTIYFGEGSWLTVV.

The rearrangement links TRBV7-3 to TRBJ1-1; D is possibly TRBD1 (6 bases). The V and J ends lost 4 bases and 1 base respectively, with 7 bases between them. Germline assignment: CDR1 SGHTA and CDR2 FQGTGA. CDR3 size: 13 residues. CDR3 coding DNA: TGTGCCAGCAGCTCACAGGGGAACACTGAAGCTTTCTTT. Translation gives CASSSQGNTEAFF. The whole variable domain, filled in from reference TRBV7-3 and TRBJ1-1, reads GAGVSQTPSNKVTEKGKYVELRCDPISGHTALYWYRQSLGQGPEFLIYFQGTGAADDSGLPNDRFFAVRPEGSVSTLKIQRTERGDSAVYLCASSSQGNTEAFFGQGTRLTVV.

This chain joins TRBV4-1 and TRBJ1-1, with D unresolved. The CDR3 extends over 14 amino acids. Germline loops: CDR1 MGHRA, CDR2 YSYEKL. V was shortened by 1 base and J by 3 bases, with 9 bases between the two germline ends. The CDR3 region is CASSQVVSDTEAFF. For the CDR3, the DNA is TGCGCCAGCAGCCAAGTAGTCAGCGACACTGAAGCTTTCTTT.

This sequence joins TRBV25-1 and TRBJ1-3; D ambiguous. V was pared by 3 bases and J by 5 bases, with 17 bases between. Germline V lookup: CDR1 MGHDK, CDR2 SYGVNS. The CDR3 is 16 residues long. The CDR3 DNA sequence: TGTGCCAGCAGTGATCGGGGAACGGGGAATAGAAACACCATATATTTT. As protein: CASSDRGTGNRNTIYF. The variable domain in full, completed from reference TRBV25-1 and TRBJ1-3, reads EADIYQTPRYLVIGTGKKITLECSQTMGHDKMYWYQQDPGMELHLIHYSYGVNSTEKGDLSSESTVSRIRTEHFPLTLESARPSHTSQYLCASSDRGTGNRNTIYFGEGSWLTVV.

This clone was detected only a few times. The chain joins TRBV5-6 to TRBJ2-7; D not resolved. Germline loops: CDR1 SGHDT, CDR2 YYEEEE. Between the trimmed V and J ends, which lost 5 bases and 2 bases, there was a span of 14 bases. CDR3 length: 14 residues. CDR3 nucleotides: TGTGCCAGCAGTTACGGCGCCACTACCTACGAGCAGTACTTC. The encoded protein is CASSYGATTYEQYF.

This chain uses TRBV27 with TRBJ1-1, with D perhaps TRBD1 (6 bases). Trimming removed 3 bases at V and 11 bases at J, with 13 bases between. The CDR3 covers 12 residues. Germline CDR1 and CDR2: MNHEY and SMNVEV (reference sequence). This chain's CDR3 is CASSFTGSSAFF. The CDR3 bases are TGTGCCAGCAGTTTTACAGGGTCGTCGGCTTTCTTT.

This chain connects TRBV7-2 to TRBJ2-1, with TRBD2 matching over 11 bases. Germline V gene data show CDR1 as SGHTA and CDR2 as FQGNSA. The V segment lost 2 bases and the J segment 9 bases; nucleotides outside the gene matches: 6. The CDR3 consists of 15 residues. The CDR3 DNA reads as TGTGCCAGCAGCTTAACTAGCGGGAGTTCCAGTGAGCAGTTCTTC. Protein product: CASSLTSGSSSEQFF.

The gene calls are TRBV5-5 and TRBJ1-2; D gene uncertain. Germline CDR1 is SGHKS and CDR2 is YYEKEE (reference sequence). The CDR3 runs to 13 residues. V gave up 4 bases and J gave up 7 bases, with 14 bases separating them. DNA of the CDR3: TGTGCCAGCAGCCCTGTGTCAGTGCCTGGCTACACCTTC. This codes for CASSPVSVPGYTF.